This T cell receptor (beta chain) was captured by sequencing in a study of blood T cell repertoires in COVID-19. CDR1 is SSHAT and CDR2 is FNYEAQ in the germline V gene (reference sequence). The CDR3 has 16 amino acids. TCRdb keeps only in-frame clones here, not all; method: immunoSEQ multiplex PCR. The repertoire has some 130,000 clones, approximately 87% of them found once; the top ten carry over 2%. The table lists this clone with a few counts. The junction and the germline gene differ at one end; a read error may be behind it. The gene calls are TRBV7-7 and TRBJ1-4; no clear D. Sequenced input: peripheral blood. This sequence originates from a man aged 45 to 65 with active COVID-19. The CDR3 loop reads CASSLPSGSWNEKLFF. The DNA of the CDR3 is TGTGCTAGCAGCCTTCCTTCCGGGTCCTGGAATGAAAAACTGTTTTTT.